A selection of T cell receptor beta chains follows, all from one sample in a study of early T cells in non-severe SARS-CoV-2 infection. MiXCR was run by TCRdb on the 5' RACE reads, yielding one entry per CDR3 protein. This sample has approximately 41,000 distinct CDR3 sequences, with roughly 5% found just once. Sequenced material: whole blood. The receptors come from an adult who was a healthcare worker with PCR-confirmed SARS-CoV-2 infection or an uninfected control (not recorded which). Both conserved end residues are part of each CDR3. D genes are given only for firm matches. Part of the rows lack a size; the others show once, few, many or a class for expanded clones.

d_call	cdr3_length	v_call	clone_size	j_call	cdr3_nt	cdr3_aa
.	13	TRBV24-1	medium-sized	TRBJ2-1	TGTGCCACCAGTGATTACGGCAGCAATGAGCAGTTCTTC	CATSDYGSNEQFF
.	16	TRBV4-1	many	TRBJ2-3	TGCGCCAGCAGCCAAGGGAACAGTTACTTCACAGATACGCAGTATTTT	CASSQGNSYFTDTQYF
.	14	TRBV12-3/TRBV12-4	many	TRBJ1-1	TGTGCCAGCAATCAAGGGGCCATGAACACTGAAGCTTTCTTT	CASNQGAMNTEAFF
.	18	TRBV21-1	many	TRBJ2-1	TGTGCCAGCAGCAAAGTGGAACAGGCCTCACTAACCTACAATGAGCAGTTCTTC	CASSKVEQASLTYNEQFF
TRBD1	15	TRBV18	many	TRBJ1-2	TGTGCCAGCTCACCACCGCAGGGGGCTATTTATGGCTACACCTTC	CASSPPQGAIYGYTF
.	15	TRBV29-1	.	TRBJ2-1	TGCAGCGTTGAAATGCCCCGGGGGCGCGACAATGAGCAGTTCTTC	CSVEMPRGRDNEQFF
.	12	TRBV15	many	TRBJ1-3	TGTGCCACCAGCCTAAACGGGGACACCATATATTTT	CATSLNGDTIYF
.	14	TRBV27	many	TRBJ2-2	TGTGCCAGCGTTGGACTACCGAACACCGGGGAGCTGTTTTTT	CASVGLPNTGELFF
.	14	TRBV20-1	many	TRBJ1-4	TGCAGTGCTTCGGACGGAACAACTAATGAAAAACTGTTTTTT	CSASDGTTNEKLFF
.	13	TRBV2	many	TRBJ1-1	TGTGCCAGCACCGGACAGTGGAACACTGAAGCTTTCTTT	CASTGQWNTEAFF
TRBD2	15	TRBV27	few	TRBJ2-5	TGTGCCAGCAGTCCCTTACTAGCGGGGCAAGAGACCCAGTACTTC	CASSPLLAGQETQYF
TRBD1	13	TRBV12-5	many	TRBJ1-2	TGTGCTAGTGGTCTCTTGACAGGGGGTGGCTACACCTTC	CASGLLTGGGYTF
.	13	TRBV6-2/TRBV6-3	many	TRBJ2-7	TGTGCCAGCAGTTCGCAGGGTTTGGGCGAGCAGTACTTC	CASSSQGLGEQYF
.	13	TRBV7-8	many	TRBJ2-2	TGTGCCAGCAGCTTTGATCGAAACGGGGAGCTGTTTTTT	CASSFDRNGELFF
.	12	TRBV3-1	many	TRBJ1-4	TGTGCCAGCACCGCCCATAATGAAAAACTGTTTTTT	CASTAHNEKLFF
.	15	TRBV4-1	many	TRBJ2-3	TGCGCCAGCAGCCCACGGATCGGGTCGGCAGATACGCAGTATTTT	CASSPRIGSADTQYF
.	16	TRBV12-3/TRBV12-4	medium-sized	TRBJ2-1	TGTGCCAGCAGTTTCGGTACAGGGATCTTGGGGAATGAGCAGTTCTTC	CASSFGTGILGNEQFF
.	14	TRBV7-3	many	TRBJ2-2	TGTGCCAGCAGCTCCCTGGCGACCACCGGGGAGCTGTTTTTT	CASSSLATTGELFF
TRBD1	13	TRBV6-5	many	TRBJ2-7	TGTGCCAGCGTACAGGGGTGTGCCTACGAGCAGTACTTC	CASVQGCAYEQYF
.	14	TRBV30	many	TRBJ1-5	TGTGCCTGGAGTGAAGGGGAGTTTTATCAGCCCCAGCATTTT	CAWSEGEFYQPQHF
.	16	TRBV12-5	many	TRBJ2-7	TGTGCTAGTGGTTTGGGTGGAGGGCAGGGGGACTACGAGCAGTACTTC	CASGLGGGQGDYEQYF
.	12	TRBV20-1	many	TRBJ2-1	TGCAGTGCGGTTGGGACCAACAATGAGCAGTTCTTC	CSAVGTNNEQFF
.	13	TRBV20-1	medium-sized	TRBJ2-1	TGCAGTGCTAGAGTGAGGCTAGGCAATGAGCAGTTCTTC	CSARVRLGNEQFF
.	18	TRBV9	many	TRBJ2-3	TGTGCCAGCAGCGTAGATCCGCCGGGCGGCCATTCCACAGATACGCAGTATTTT	CASSVDPPGGHSTDTQYF
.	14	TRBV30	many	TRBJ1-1	TGTGCCTGGAGTGTACCGGTGGTAAACACTGAAGCTTTCTTT	CAWSVPVVNTEAFF
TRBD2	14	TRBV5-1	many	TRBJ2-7	TGCGCCAGCAGCTTTGGAGCGGGGGCCTACGAGCAGTACTTC	CASSFGAGAYEQYF
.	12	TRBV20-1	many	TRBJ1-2	TGCAGTGCTAAAACAGGCGCCTATGGCTACACCTTC	CSAKTGAYGYTF
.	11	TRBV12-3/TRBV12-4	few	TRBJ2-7	TGTGCCAGCAGCCAAGGGGTCGAGCAGTACTTC	CASSQGVEQYF
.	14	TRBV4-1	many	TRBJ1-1	TGCGCCAGCAGCCAAGAACTCCGGGGACGGGGAGCTTTCTTT	CASSQELRGRGAFF
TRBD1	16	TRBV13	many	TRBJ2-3	TGTGCCAGCAGCCCCCGGACAGGGAGAAGGGCAGATACGCAGTATTTT	CASSPRTGRRADTQYF
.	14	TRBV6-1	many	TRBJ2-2	TGTGCCAGCAGAGAGACAGAATCCACCGGGGAGCTGTTTTTT	CASRETESTGELFF
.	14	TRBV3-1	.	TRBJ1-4	TGTGCCAGCAGCCAAAGGAGCGCTTCGGAAAAACTGTTTTTT	CASSQRSASEKLFF
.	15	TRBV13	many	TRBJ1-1	TGTGCCAGCAGCTTAGGTCTGGGGATGAACACTGAAGCTTTCTTT	CASSLGLGMNTEAFF
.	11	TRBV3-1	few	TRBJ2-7	TGTGCCAGCAGCCAAGACTACGAGCAGTACTTC	CASSQDYEQYF
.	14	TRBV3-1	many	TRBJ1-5	TGTGCCAGCAGCCCGACATGGGGGGATCAGCCCCAGCATTTT	CASSPTWGDQPQHF
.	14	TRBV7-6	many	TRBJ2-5	TGTGCCAGCAGCTTAGAAGGCAGGGCAGAGACCCAGTACTTC	CASSLEGRAETQYF
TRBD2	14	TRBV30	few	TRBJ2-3	TGTGCCTGGAGACTAGCGGGGGGCCTAACAACGCAGTATTTT	CAWRLAGGLTTQYF
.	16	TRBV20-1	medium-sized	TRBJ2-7	TGCAGTGCTAGAGATCCGGGGGCTACGGGCTCCTACGAGCAGTACTTC	CSARDPGATGSYEQYF
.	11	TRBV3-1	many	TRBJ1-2	TGTGCCAGCAGTCGAGGACTCGGCTACACCTTC	CASSRGLGYTF
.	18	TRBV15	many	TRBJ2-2	TGTGCCACCAGCACCCTAACATTAGATTCGAGGAGCCCCGGGGAGCTGTTTTTT	CATSTLTLDSRSPGELFF
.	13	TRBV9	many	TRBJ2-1	TGTGCCAGCAGCGTAGGAGGGGTCAATGAGCAGTTCTTC	CASSVGGVNEQFF
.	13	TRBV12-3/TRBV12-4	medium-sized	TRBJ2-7	TGTGCCAGCAGTTTCGGCGGGGACCACGAGCAGTACTTC	CASSFGGDHEQYF
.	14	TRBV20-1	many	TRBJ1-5	TGCAGTGCTAGAGAAATACAGGGTAATCAGCCCCAGCATTTT	CSAREIQGNQPQHF
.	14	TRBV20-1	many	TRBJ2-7	TGCAGTGCTAGAGACCCTAGCGGCAGGGGCGAGCAGTACTTC	CSARDPSGRGEQYF
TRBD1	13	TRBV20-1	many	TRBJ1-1	TGCAGTGCCGGAGGGGGCATGAACACTGAAGCTTTCTTT	CSAGGGMNTEAFF